The rows below give T cell receptor beta chains drawn from one sample of a study of STAT5B mutations in CD4+ large granular lymphocyte leukemia. Libraries were prepared by immunoSEQ multiplex PCR; TCRdb keeps only in-frame clonotypes and omits some of them. This table holds around 33,000 clones, roughly four fifths found once. The source material was CD4+ T cells from blood buffy coats. All receptors derive from a human donor in good health. CDR3s include the opening cysteine and the closing phenylalanine or tryptophan. D genes are given only for firm matches. Rows give clone size only sometimes, using once, few, many, or a class for an expanded clone.

j_call d_call clone_size v_call cdr3_aa cdr3_nt
TRBJ2-3 TRBD2 NA TRBV18 CASSPQLAGSTDTQYF TGTGCCAGCTCACCACAACTAGCGGGAAGCACAGATACGCAGTATTTT
TRBJ2-3 TRBD1 NA TRBV4-3 CASSQEWQGADTQYF TGCGCCAGCAGCCAAGAATGGCAGGGGGCAGATACGCAGTATTTT
TRBJ1-4 NA few TRBV7-2 CASSTQRGEKLFF TGTGCCAGCAGCACCCAGCGAGGCGAAAAACTGTTTTTT
TRBJ2-3 TRBD1 NA TRBV11-3 CASSLGTALTTDTQYF TGTGCCAGCAGCTTGGGGACAGCACTAACCACAGATACGCAGTATTTT
TRBJ2-7 TRBD1 NA TRBV28 CASSAFGTGNYYEQYF TGTGCCAGCAGTGCCTTTGGGACAGGGAACTACTACGAGCAGTACTTC
TRBJ2-5 TRBD1 NA TRBV5-4 CASSSRQGEETQYF TGTGCCAGCAGCTCCCGACAGGGCGAGGAGACCCAGTACTTC
TRBJ2-1 TRBD2 NA TRBV5-6 CASSPHAGTNTFEQFF TGTGCCAGCAGCCCTCACGCGGGGACTAACACTTTTGAGCAGTTCTTC
TRBJ2-1 TRBD1 NA TRBV28 CASSQTRQGHEQFF TGTGCCAGCAGTCAGACCCGACAGGGTCATGAGCAGTTCTTC
TRBJ2-3 TRBD2 NA TRBV27 CASSRAPSGVSTDTQYF TGTGCCAGCAGTAGGGCCCCTAGCGGGGTAAGCACAGATACGCAGTATTTT
TRBJ1-1 NA NA TRBV29-1 CSTADTEAFF TGCAGCACAGCGGACACTGAAGCTTTCTTT
TRBJ1-4 NA few TRBV11-2 CASSISVAADNEKLFF TGTGCCAGCAGCATTTCAGTCGCGGCAGACAATGAAAAACTGTTTTTT
TRBJ1-2 NA NA TRBV5-6 CASSLGRGAYGYTF TGTGCCAGCAGCTTGGGAAGGGGTGCATATGGCTACACCTTC
TRBJ1-5 NA once TRBV28 CASSHNGEPKGNQPQHF TGTGCCAGCAGCCATAACGGGGAGCCCAAGGGCAATCAGCCCCAGCATTTT
TRBJ1-5 NA NA TRBV28 CASSRNTENQPQHF TGTGCCAGCAGCCGGAACACAGAAAATCAGCCCCAGCATTTT
TRBJ2-1 NA NA TRBV2 CASTPSGVEQFF TGTGCCAGCACCCCCTCTGGGGTCGAGCAGTTCTTC
TRBJ1-5 NA NA TRBV19 CATKPGTDNQPQHF TGTGCCACCAAACCCGGGACGGATAATCAGCCCCAGCATTTT
TRBJ1-1 NA once TRBV5-5 CASSQGTGMNTEAFF TGTGCCAGCAGCCAGGGTACAGGGATGAACACTGAAGCTTTCTTT
TRBJ2-3 NA NA TRBV28 CASSDGGRNTQYF TGTGCCAGCAGTGACGGAGGTCGGAATACGCAGTATTTT
TRBJ1-3 NA NA TRBV28 CASRNGGSGNTIYF TGTGCCAGCAGGAATGGGGGTTCTGGAAACACCATATATTTT
TRBJ2-3 TRBD2 once TRBV14 CASSLMTSGSSDTQYF TGTGCCAGCAGCCTGATGACTAGCGGGAGCTCAGATACGCAGTATTTT
TRBJ1-4 TRBD1 NA TRBV7-9 CASSTTGTGDEKLFF TGTGCCAGCAGCACAACCGGGACAGGAGACGAAAAACTGTTTTTT
TRBJ2-1 TRBD1 NA TRBV19 CASSSNRGRRRNEQFF TGTGCCAGTAGTAGCAACAGGGGGCGCCGTAGGAATGAGCAGTTCTTC
TRBJ1-1 NA NA TRBV7-2 CASSHGGKNTEAFF TGTGCCAGCAGCCATGGCGGGAAGAACACTGAAGCTTTCTTT
TRBJ1-1 NA NA TRBV7-2 CASSLTLNTEAFF TGTGCCAGCAGCTTAACGCTGAACACTGAAGCTTTCTTT
TRBJ2-1 TRBD2 NA TRBV28 CASSPHPGTSGKWVNEQFF TGTGCCAGCAGCCCCCACCCCGGGACTAGCGGGAAATGGGTCAATGAGCAGTTCTTC
TRBJ2-7 TRBD2 NA TRBV19 CASSTTSGRYLPYEQYF TGTGCCAGTAGTACGACTAGCGGGAGGTACCTCCCCTACGAGCAGTACTTC
TRBJ1-2 NA NA TRBV19 CASTPWGSNGYTF TGTGCCAGTACCCCGTGGGGGTCGAATGGCTACACCTTC
TRBJ2-3 NA NA TRBV7-2 CASSSGGTSTDTQYF TGTGCCAGCAGCTCCGGCGGAACTAGCACAGATACGCAGTATTTT
TRBJ2-5 TRBD1 NA TRBV7-9 CASSRGTVVEETQYF TGTGCCAGCAGCAGGGGGACAGTTGTAGAAGAGACCCAGTACTTC
TRBJ2-7 TRBD2 NA TRBV11-2 CASSSGGSLDEQYF TGTGCCAGCAGCTCGGGCGGGAGTTTGGACGAGCAGTACTTC
TRBJ2-3 TRBD2 NA TRBV9 CASSPFSGSTDTQYF TGTGCCAGCAGCCCATTTAGCGGGAGCACAGATACGCAGTATTTT
TRBJ1-4 TRBD1 NA TRBV28 CASSSIQGYNEKLFF TGTGCCAGCAGCAGCATACAGGGGTATAATGAAAAACTGTTTTTT
TRBJ2-1 NA NA TRBV7-2 CASSWGQPEYNEQFF TGTGCCAGCAGCTGGGGACAACCAGAGTACAATGAGCAGTTCTTC
TRBJ2-7 TRBD1 NA TRBV30 CAWSVGTGGEDEQYF TGTGCCTGGAGTGTAGGGACAGGGGGAGAGGACGAGCAGTACTTC
TRBJ2-7 TRBD1 NA TRBV4-3 CASSQQTGEGNEQYF TGCGCCAGCAGCCAACAGACAGGGGAAGGGAACGAGCAGTACTTC
TRBJ1-5 NA NA TRBV28 CASSLPVTRRYNQPQHF TGTGCCAGCAGTCTCCCCGTAACAAGGCGATACAATCAGCCCCAGCATTTT
TRBJ2-7 TRBD2 NA TRBV9 CASSVGGSGEQYF TGTGCCAGCAGCGTAGGCGGGAGTGGCGAGCAGTACTTC
TRBJ2-1 NA once TRBV6-5 CASSSSFAGNYNEQFF TGTGCCAGCAGTTCTTCTTTTGCGGGTAACTACAATGAGCAGTTCTTC
TRBJ2-7 TRBD1 NA TRBV4-1 CASSQGWGQGALEQYF TGCGCCAGCAGCCAAGGATGGGGACAGGGGGCTTTGGAGCAGTACTTC
TRBJ1-2 NA once TRBV7-2 CASSLGRGIYGYTF TGTGCCAGCAGCTTGGGGAGGGGAATCTATGGCTACACCTTC
TRBJ2-4 TRBD2 NA TRBV28 CASRKILAGVNIQYF TGTGCCAGCAGGAAGATACTAGCGGGAGTGAACATTCAGTACTTC
TRBJ1-3 NA NA TRBV18 CASSPLVDRSSGNTIYF TGTGCCAGCTCACCCCTCGTCGACAGGAGCTCTGGAAACACCATATATTTT
TRBJ2-5 NA NA TRBV10-3 CASRDAAGETQYF TGTGCCAGCCGGGACGCCGCTGGAGAGACCCAGTACTTC
TRBJ1-3 NA NA TRBV19 CASSIAGSSGNTIYF TGTGCCAGTAGTATAGCGGGGTCCTCTGGAAACACCATATATTTT
TRBJ1-5 NA NA TRBV6-8 CASIPTGGRFRVSNQPQHF TGTGCCAGCATCCCGACCGGGGGCCGTTTTCGGGTTAGCAATCAGCCCCAGCATTTT
TRBJ2-5 NA NA TRBV5-5 CASSYPGTGKETQYF TGTGCCAGCAGCTACCCCGGGACTGGCAAAGAGACCCAGTACTTC
TRBJ2-7 TRBD1 NA TRBV10-2 CASSPTGSGYEQYF TGCGCCAGCAGTCCGACAGGGTCCGGGTACGAGCAGTACTTC
TRBJ1-6 NA NA TRBV5-1 CASSSSGDGNSPLHF TGCGCCAGCAGCTCGTCAGGGGATGGGAATTCACCCCTCCACTTT
TRBJ2-2 NA NA TRBV18 CASSPQGNTGELFF TGTGCCAGCTCACCACAGGGGAACACCGGGGAGCTGTTTTTT
TRBJ2-1 TRBD1 NA TRBV2 CASTKGTGDYNEQFF TGTGCCAGCACCAAGGGGACAGGGGACTACAATGAGCAGTTCTTC
TRBJ2-5 TRBD2 NA TRBV7-8 CASSPQAGVAETQYF TGTGCCAGCAGCCCGCAAGCGGGAGTGGCGGAGACCCAGTACTTC